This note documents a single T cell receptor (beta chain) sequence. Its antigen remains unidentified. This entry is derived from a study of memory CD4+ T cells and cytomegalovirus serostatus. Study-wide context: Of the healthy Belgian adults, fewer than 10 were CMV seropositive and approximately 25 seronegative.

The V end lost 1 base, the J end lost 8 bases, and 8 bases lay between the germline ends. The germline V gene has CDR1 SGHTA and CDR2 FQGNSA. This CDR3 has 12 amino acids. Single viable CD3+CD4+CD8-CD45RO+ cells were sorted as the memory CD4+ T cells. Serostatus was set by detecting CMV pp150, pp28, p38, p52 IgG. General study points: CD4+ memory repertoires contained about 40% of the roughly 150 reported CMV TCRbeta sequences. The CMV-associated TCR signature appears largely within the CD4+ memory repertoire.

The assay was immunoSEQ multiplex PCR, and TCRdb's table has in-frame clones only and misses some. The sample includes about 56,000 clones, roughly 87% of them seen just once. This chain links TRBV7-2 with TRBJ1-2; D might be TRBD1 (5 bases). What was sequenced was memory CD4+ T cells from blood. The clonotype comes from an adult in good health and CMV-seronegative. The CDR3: CASSLGGQGYTF. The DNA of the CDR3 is TGTGCCAGCAGCTTAGGGGGCCAGGGCTACACCTTC.